This T cell receptor (beta chain) was identified during a study of T cells after yellow fever vaccination. The CDR3 has 14 residues. Trimming removed 0 bases at V and 2 bases at J, with 9 bases between. The germline gives CDR1 SGDLS, CDR2 YYNGEE. This clonotype has a handful of counts. Using its own MiXCR run on the 5' RACE reads, TCRdb lists one record per CDR3 protein. Among around 260,000 distinct CDR3 sequences listed, about 5% were seen once. The material sequenced was CD4+ T cells sorted from PBMCs, taken on the day of the yellow fever booster vaccination. This TCR came from a man between 18 and 35 years old who received the YFV17D yellow fever vaccine. The chain links TRBV9 to TRBJ2-7; D uncertain. The DNA for the CDR3 is TGTGCCAGCAGCGTAGAACAGTTCCCCTACGAGCAGTACTTC. The encoded protein is CASSVEQFPYEQYF.